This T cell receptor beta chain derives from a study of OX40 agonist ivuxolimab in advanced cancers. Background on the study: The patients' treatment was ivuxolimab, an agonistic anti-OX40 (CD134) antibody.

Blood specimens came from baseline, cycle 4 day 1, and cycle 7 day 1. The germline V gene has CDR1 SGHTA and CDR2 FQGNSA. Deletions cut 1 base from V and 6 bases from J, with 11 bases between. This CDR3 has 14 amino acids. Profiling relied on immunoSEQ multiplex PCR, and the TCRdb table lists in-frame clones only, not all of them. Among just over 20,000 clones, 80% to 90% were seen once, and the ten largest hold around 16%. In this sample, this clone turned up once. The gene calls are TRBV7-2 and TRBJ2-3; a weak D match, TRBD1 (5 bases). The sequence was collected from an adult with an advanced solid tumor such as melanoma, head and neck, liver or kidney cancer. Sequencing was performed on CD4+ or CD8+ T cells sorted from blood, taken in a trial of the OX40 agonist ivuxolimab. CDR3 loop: CASSLVAGRDTQYF. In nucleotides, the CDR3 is TGTGCCAGCAGCTTAGTGGCAGGGCGGGATACGCAGTATTTT.